This T cell receptor beta chain emerged from a study of T-cell memory formation after mild COVID-19. About the research overall: Largely donor-specific sequence clusters came from two donors.

Germline-derived CDR1 and CDR2 are SGHRS and YFSETQ. V was clipped by 1 base and J by 5 bases, with 15 bases between them. This CDR3 is built from 15 residues. Study outcomes and limitations: Balance between CD4 and CD8 was seen in clones contracting day 15 to 85, and a CD4+ lean was seen in later expanders.

MiXCR, run by TCRdb on the 5' RACE reads, gives a single entry per CDR3 protein. The sample contains about 250,000 distinct CDR3 sequences, approximately 15% of which appear only once. About this clonotype itself: Its antigen is currently unknown.

The TCR sequence derives from an adult woman who had mild COVID-19 (a few samples of this study predate the infection). Cell type and time point are not known. V gene TRBV5-1 combines with J gene TRBJ2-5; perhaps TRBD1 as D (5 bases). Sequencing was carried out using PBMCs or a T cell subset sorted from them (not recorded which). In nucleotides, the CDR3 is TGCGCCAGCAGCTTGCCCTTGACAGTAGAGGAGACCCAGTACTTC. It translates to CASSLPLTVEETQYF.